This TCR beta chain was found in a study of T cells in Graves' hyperthyroidism and ophthalmopathy (dated by TCRdb to between 2018 and 2020). For context, the study as a whole: Peripheral blood samples were taken at the time of initial diagnosis, prior to any treatment. To identify TCR V-J signatures that set the groups apart, the researchers used a discovery cohort of 95 to 100 patients, made up of 43 with Graves' ophthalmopathy and around 58 with stable Graves' hyperthyroidism. Prospective prediction of ophthalmopathy was tested in an independent validation cohort of 18 hyperthyroidism patients and 17 patients who later progressed to ophthalmopathy. After sampling, hyperthyroidism patients received methimazole starting at 30 mg daily, and ophthalmopathy patients received high-dose intravenous methylprednisolone. Thyroid tissue and blood T-cell repertoires from about six Graves' hyperthyroidism patients were also compared in the study. TCR Vbeta CDR3 sequencing of approximately 140 peripheral blood samples (43 ophthalmopathy, about 80 hyperthyroidism and some 17 progressor patients) is reported in the paper. The 90 or so discovery patients were randomly split 7:3 into training and test sets. Points the paper makes about the study in general: No statistical method was used to fix the sample size in advance, and group allocation was not hidden from the investigators. Ophthalmopathy was separated from stable hyperthyroidism by a 13 V-J signature model, with over 85% sensitivity and around 81% specificity obtained in cross-validation and 80%/75% obtained in testing. In validation, progression to ophthalmopathy was predicted by the model with almost 71% sensitivity and roughly 76% specificity, a median of about 6.4 months before onset. Most expanded thyroid clonotypes (frequency above 0.001) were also detected in blood, suggesting blood repertoires may reflect thyroid immune responses.

Graves' hyperthyroidism was defined as stable when no progression to ophthalmopathy occurred over 18 months of follow-up. Hyperthyroidism patients were aged 18 to 65 years and newly diagnosed, with disease duration of less than 2 months. Exclusion was applied to patients with uncontrolled infections, other autoimmune diseases, pregnancy or lactation. Diagnoses relied on clinical symptoms, serum thyroxine and TRAb, thyroid ultrasound and orbital computed tomography. PBMCs were separated from approximately 10 ml of fresh peripheral blood using Ficoll-Paque density gradient centrifugation. Total RNA was extracted with Trizol reagent, and quality was checked on an Agilent 2100 Bioanalyzer. This clonotype has a count of ten or more. This clone's antigen is unknown. Nothing much larger sits one base from this clone, and base qualities are not available. The TCR beta CDR3 regions were amplified from the RNA transcripts. The first round of RT-PCR for the TCR CDR3 was performed with the HTBI primer set and the Qiagen OneStep RT-PCR kit. The libraries were constructed in a second round of multiplex PCR and then size-selected and purified. Sequencing of the libraries was done on an Illumina HiSeq2000 using paired-end 100 bp reads. Per the original workflow: SOAPnuke was used to process the raw data, throwing out any read that contained adapters or uncalled bases, had a mean Phred below 15, or lacked an exact constant-primer or identifier match. High-quality paired reads were merged using COPE v1.2.5, and each unique nucleotide sequence was defined as a clonotype. MiTCR v1.1 was used to align the clonotypes against IMGT TRBV, TRBD and TRBJ reference segments. Analysis was restricted to V-J combinations with a frequency above 0.0001, which covered roughly 99% of repertoires. A TCS score was defined as the ratio of F50 (clonal expansion) to E x V (chaos), with BLOSUM62-based TCRdist applied between CDR3 peptides within each V-J. Welch's t-statistics and random forest reduced around 550 V-J features to 10 to 15, which were used in a naive Bayes classifier (R e1071). TCRdb itself trimmed the public reads at Q25 with fastp, ran MiXCR and retained productive beta chains. Every entry covers one CDR3 protein and lists the most common genes and DNA from its rows. TCRdb, rather than the study authors, made the V and J calls. Counted in this sample were around 420,000 distinct CDR3 sequences; around 16% of them appeared once. Roughly 8% of the sample goes to the ten largest clones.

Trimming at the junction amounts to 0 bases on V and 2 bases on J, and the germline ends lie 13 bases apart. From the germline V gene (reference sequence), CDR1 is GTSNPN and CDR2 is SVGIG. The CDR3, cysteine through phenylalanine, is 15 amino acids long. Left in the record is the CDR3 DNA by itself, 45 bases read in frame from the first base. Specimen: blood. The sequence is built from TRBV30 and TRBJ1-1; no confident D gene assignment can be made. The TCR was taken from a woman aged 18-30 years with Graves' hyperthyroidism. The CDR3 in this case is CAWSVAGLRNTEAFF. Here is the DNA: TGTGCCTGGAGTGTAGCGGGGTTAAGAAACACTGAAGCTTTCTTT.